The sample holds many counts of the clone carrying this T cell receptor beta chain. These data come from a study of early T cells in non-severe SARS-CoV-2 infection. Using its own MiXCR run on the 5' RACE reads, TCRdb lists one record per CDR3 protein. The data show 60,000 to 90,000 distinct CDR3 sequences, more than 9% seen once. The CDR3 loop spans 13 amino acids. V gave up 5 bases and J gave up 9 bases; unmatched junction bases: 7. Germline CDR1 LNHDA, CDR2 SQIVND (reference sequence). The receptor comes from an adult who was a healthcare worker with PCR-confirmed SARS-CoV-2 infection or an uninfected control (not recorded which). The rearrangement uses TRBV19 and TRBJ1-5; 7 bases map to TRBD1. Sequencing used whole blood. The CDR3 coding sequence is TGTGCCAGTAGTTTTCAGGGGGAGGCGCCCCAGCATTTT. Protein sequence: CASSFQGEAPQHF.